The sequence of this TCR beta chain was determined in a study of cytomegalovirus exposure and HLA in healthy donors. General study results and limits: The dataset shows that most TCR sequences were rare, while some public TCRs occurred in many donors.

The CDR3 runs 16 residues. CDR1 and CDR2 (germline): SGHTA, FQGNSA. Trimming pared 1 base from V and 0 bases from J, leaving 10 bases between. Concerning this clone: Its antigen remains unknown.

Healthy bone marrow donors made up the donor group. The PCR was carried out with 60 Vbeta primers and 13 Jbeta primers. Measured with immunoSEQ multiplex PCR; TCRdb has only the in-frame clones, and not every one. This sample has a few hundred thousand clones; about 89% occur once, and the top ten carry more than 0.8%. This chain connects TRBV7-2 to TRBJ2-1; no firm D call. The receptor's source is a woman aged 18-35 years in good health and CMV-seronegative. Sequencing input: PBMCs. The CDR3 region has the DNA TGTGCCAGCAGCTTAGTACATACCAGCTCCTACAATGAGCAGTTCTTC. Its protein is CASSLVHTSSYNEQFF.